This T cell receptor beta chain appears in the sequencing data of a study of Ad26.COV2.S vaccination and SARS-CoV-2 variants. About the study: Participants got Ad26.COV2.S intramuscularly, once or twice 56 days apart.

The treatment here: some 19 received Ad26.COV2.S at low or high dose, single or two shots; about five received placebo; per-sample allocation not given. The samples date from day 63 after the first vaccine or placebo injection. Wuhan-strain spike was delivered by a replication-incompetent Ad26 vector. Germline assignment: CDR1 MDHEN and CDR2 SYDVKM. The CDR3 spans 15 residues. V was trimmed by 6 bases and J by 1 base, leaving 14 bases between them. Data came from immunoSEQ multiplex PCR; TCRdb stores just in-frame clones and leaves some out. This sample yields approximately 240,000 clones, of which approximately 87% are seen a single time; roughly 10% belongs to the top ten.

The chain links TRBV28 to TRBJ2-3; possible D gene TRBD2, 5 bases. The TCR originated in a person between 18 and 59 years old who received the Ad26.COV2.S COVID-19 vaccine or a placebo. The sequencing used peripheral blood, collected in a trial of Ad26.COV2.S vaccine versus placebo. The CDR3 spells CASRERASRTDTQYF. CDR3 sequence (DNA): TGTGCCAGCAGGGAGAGGGCCTCCCGCACAGATACGCAGTATTTT.